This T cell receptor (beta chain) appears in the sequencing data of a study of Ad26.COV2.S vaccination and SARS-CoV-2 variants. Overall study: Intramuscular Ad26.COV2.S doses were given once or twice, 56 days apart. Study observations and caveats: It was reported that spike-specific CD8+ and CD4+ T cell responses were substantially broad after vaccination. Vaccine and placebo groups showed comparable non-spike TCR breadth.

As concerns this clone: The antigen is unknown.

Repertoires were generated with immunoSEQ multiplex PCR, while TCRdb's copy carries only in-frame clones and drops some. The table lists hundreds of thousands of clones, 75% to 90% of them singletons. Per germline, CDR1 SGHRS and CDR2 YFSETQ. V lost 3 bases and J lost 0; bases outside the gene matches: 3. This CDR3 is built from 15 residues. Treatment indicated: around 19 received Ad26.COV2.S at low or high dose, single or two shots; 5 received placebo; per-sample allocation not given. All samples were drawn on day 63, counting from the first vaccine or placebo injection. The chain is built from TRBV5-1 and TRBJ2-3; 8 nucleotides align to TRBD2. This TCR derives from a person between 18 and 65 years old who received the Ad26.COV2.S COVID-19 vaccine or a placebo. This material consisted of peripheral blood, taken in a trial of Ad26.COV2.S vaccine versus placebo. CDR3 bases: TGCGCCAGCAGCTCTAGCGGGCCTAGCACAGATACGCAGTATTTT. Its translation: CASSSSGPSTDTQYF.